This paragraph reports one T cell receptor (beta chain). Its antigen is not yet known. No quality values exist for individual bases; no much larger clone is one base distant. Patients with autoimmune disease history or receiving systemic immunosuppression were excluded from the trial. Peripheral blood for TCR sequencing was collected from all dose cohorts at baseline, on cycle 4 day 1, and on cycle 7 day 1. Samples came from an open-label, multicenter, first-in-human phase I dose-escalation trial of ivuxolimab. Adults with locally advanced or metastatic melanoma, renal cell, hepatocellular, or head and neck squamous cell carcinoma were enrolled in the trial. Before TCR sequencing, CD4+ T cells and CD8+ T cells were sorted from peripheral blood as separate populations. Its CDR3 holds 15 amino acids, cysteine through phenylalanine. CDR3 DNA is the only sequence kept; it has 45 bases, read in frame from the first base. At the junction V is shortened by 0 bases and J by 2 bases, with 10 bases in between. Taken from the germline V gene (reference sequence), the CDR1 and CDR2 loops are MNHEY and SMNVEV.

The data originate from a study of OX40 agonist ivuxolimab in advanced cancers. Background on the whole study: Ivuxolimab was an agonistic, fully human IgG2 monoclonal antibody directed against OX40 (CD134), a costimulatory receptor. The point of sequencing TCRbeta in the periphery was to test whether ivuxolimab changed TCR sequence diversity and drove clonal T-cell expansion. The paper reports the monotherapy dose-escalation portion (N of about 47 patients) of the phase I ivuxolimab trial. In the dose-escalation cohort, roughly 82% of patients were male, and the mean age was approximately 60 years with a range of about 20 to 79. Partial responses were achieved by three dose-escalation patients, of whom one had hepatocellular carcinoma and two had cutaneous melanoma. Intravenous ivuxolimab was administered to patients every 2 weeks at six dose levels: 0.01, 0.1, 0.3, 1.5, 3 and 10 mg/kg. Patients were allowed to have had prior anti-PD-1, anti-PD-L1 or anti-CTLA-4 therapy, and roughly 40% of the dose-escalation patients had previously received checkpoint inhibitors. Of the approximately 54 dose-escalation patients, hepatocellular carcinoma was present in approximately 20, melanoma in roughly 15, renal cell carcinoma in 9 and head and neck cancer in 9.

To sequence the TCRbeta CDR3 region, genomic DNA was isolated from the sorted cells. TCRbeta CDR3 regions were sequenced using the immunoSEQ Assay. Drawn from immuneACCESS, this table holds only the in-frame rearrangements with V and J called that TCRdb kept. Clones are partly lost; checked studies trace under half to an unresolved V gene and leave the rest unexplained. Across this sample there are about 93,000 clones, with 90% to 95% seen only once. About 2.4% of the sample is taken by the ten largest. The full study reports these points: Low levels of normalized T-cell clonal expansion were also seen in some patients who did not respond. In the 0.1-3.0 mg/kg groups, partial responders were among the patients with the lowest normalized peripheral clonal expansion, particularly in CD8+ T cells. On average, CD8+ T cells showed more expanded clones than CD4+ T cells after ivuxolimab. Which antigens the clonally expanded peripheral T cells were specific for was not determined. At doses from 0.1 to 3.0 mg/kg, clonal expansion was seen in both CD4+ and CD8+ blood T cells between baseline and week 6.

The clonotype was recovered from an adult with an advanced solid tumor such as melanoma, head and neck, liver or kidney cancer. This material consisted of CD4+ or CD8+ T cells sorted from blood, taken in a trial of the OX40 agonist ivuxolimab. The chain uses TRBV27 and TRBJ1-1; no D segment can be confidently identified. CDR3 sequence: CASSLSKRHNTEAFF. The nucleotides read TGTGCCAGCAGTTTATCGAAGCGACACAACACTGAAGCTTTCTTT.